What follows is one T cell receptor beta chain and its context. The antigen is unknown. The source of the sample is a study of OX40 agonist ivuxolimab in advanced cancers. Study-wide results and limits: Dose levels from 0.1 to 3.0 mg/kg saw CD4+ and CD8+ blood T cells expand clonally by week 6.

Germline CDR1 and CDR2: SNHLY and FYNNEI. This CDR3 is built from 15 residues. V lost 7 bases, J lost 3 bases, and 8 bases stayed unmatched. Profiling relied on immunoSEQ multiplex PCR, and the TCRdb table lists in-frame clones only, not all of them. The table lists under 65,000 clones, about 85% of them singletons, with approximately 0.33% in the top ten. This material consisted of CD4+ or CD8+ T cells sorted from blood, taken in a trial of the OX40 agonist ivuxolimab. The origin of this receptor is an adult with an advanced solid tumor such as melanoma, head and neck, liver or kidney cancer. The rearrangement links TRBV2 to TRBJ1-3; 8 bases are a match to TRBD1. The CDR3 protein is CASTFDRGVGNTIYF. The CDR3 nucleotides read TGTGCCAGCACCTTCGACAGGGGAGTTGGAAACACCATATATTTT. The variable domain in full, with the rest retrieved from reference TRBV2 and TRBJ1-3, is EPEVTQTPSHQVTQMGQEVILRCVPISNHLYFYWYRQILGQKVEFLVSFYNNEISEKSEIFDDQFSVERPDGSNFTLKIRSTKLEDSAMYFCASTFDRGVGNTIYFGEGSWLTVV.